The rows below give T cell receptor beta chains drawn from one sample of a study of T cells in Graves' hyperthyroidism and ophthalmopathy. One entry per CDR3 protein results from TCRdb running MiXCR on the multiplex PCR reads. The sample records more than 350,000 distinct CDR3 sequences, 14% to 15% being singletons. Sequencing was carried out using blood. The receptors come from a woman between 25 and 40 years old with Graves' hyperthyroidism. Both conserved end residues are trimmed from each CDR3.

j_call | cdr3_length | v_call | cdr3_aa
TRBJ1-5 | 12 | TRBV2 | ASTVQVNNQPQH
TRBJ1-5 | 10 | TRBV20-1 | SAWGVAQPQH
TRBJ2-2 | 13 | TRBV20-1 | GARVDRGRTGELF
TRBJ1-1 | 11 | TRBV12-3/TRBV12-4 | ASSGGRYTEAF
TRBJ2-3 | 12 | TRBV7-2 | ATRPGQLRDTQY
TRBJ1-5 | 10 | TRBV19 | ASKPPSQPQH
TRBJ1-1 | 14 | TRBV2 | ASSVGTGVLNTEAF
TRBJ2-5 | 11 | TRBV20-1 | TFKTSGKETQY
TRBJ2-7 | 11 | TRBV20-1 | SAKGPGGYEQY
TRBJ1-5 | 11 | TRBV3-1 | ASSLVSNQPQH
TRBJ2-7 | 16 | TRBV3-1 | ASSQDSGTGIRFYEQY
TRBJ2-2 | 13 | TRBV18 | ASSPPGGSGGELF
TRBJ1-2 | 10 | TRBV10-3 | AISESINGYT
TRBJ2-7 | 12 | TRBV6-9 | ASTSERDSYEQY
TRBJ2-5 | 12 | TRBV4-2 | ASSQDQGGRTQY
TRBJ1-2 | 12 | TRBV28 | ASSTPGQYYGYT
TRBJ1-5 | 13 | TRBV7-2 | ASSLDRALGQPQH
TRBJ2-7 | 13 | TRBV3-1 | ASSPGRDSDYEQY
TRBJ2-2 | 10 | TRBV5-1 | ASSQHVGELF
TRBJ1-2 | 13 | TRBV27 | ASTLRTGFNYGYT
TRBJ2-5 | 13 | TRBV5-1 | ASSFGQGAGETQY
TRBJ2-5 | 10 | TRBV29-1 | SAQPGQETQY
TRBJ2-5 | 13 | TRBV3-1 | ASSQSSGTQETQY
TRBJ1-2 | 11 | TRBV7-2 | ASSPGIHYGYT
TRBJ1-1 | 11 | TRBV20-1 | SGKVTVVAEAF
TRBJ2-7 | 15 | TRBV5-1 | ASSSRPPSGSSNEQY